This T cell receptor beta chain was identified in a study of shared clonotypes between healthy human individuals. The ends lost 4 bases at V and 7 bases at J; junction bases unmatched: 2. CDR1 is SGHVS, CDR2 FQNEAQ, per germline. The CDR3 length is 13 residues. Extraction of genomic DNA in unsorted samples used around 82 million PBMCs. Unsorted PBMC DNA went through sequencing on ten immunoSEQ deep assay plates. Libraries were prepared by immunoSEQ multiplex PCR; TCRdb keeps only in-frame clonotypes and omits some of them. The table shows 450,000 or so clones, with approximately 77% occurring only once. Study conclusions and caveats: A limitation of the genetic and exposure-history diversity represented arose from few donors.

On this clone: Its specificity is unknown.

The clonotype was recovered from a woman in her thirties or forties in good health. Some clones in this sample may be carry-over from other donors' samples. Sequencing used PBMCs. The J gene is TRBJ1-2, the V gene TRBV7-8, with 11 nucleotides matching TRBD1. CDR3 bases: TGTGCCAGCAGCTCGGGACAGGGGGGTGGCTACACCTTC. Residues: CASSSGQGGGYTF. The entire variable domain, with the rest obtained from reference TRBV7-8 and TRBJ1-2, is as follows: GAGVSQSPRYKVAKRGQDVALRCDPISGHVSLFWYQQALGQGPEFLTYFQNEAQLDKSGLPSDRFFAERPEGSVSTLKIQRTQQEDSAVYLCASSSGQGGGYTFGSGTRLTVV.